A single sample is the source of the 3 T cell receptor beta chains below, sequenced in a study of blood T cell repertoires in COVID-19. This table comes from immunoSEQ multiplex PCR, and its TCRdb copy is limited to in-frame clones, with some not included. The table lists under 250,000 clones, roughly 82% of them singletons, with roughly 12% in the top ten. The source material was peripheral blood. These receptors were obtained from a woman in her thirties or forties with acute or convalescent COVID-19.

The CDR3 reads CASSDPPKTGVGNQPQHF. DNA of the CDR3: TGTGCCAGCAGTGACCCACCTAAGACAGGGGTGGGCAATCAGCCCCAGCATTTT. The chain couples TRBV6-1 to TRBJ1-5; 8 bases match TRBD1. With 3 bases clipped from V and 2 bases from J, the junction kept 12 bases outside the gene matches. Germline V gives CDR1 MNHNS, CDR2 SASEGT. The CDR3 sequence is 18 residues long.

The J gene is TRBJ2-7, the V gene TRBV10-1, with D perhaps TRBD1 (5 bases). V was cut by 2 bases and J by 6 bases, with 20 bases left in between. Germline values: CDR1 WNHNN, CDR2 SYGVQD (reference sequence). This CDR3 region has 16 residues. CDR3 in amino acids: CASSEIPPTGPREQYF. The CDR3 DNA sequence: TGCGCCAGCAGTGAGATACCACCCACAGGCCCCCGCGAGCAGTACTTC.

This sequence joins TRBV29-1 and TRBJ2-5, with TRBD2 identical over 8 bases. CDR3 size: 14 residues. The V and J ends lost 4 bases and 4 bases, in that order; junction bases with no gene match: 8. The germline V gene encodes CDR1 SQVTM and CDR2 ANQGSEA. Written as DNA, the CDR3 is TGCAGCGTTGCTGCGGGAGGAATTGGAGAGACCCAGTACTTC. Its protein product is CSVAAGGIGETQYF.